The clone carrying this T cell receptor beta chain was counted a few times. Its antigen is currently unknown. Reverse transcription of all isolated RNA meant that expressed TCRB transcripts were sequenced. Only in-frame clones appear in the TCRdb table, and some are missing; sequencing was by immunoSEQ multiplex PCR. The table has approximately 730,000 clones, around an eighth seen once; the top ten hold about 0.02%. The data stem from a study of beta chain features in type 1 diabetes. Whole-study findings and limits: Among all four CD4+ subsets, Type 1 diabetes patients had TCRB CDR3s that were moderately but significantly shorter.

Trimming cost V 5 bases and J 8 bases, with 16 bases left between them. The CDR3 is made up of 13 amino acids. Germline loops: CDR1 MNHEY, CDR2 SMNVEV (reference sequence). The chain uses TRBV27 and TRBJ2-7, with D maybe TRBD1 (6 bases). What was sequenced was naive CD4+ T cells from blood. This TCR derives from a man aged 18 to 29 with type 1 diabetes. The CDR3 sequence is CASSLETGFQQYF. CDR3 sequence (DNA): TGTGCCAGCAGTCTAGAAACAGGGTTCCAGCAGTACTTC.